This T cell receptor (beta chain) emerged from a study of T cells in Graves' hyperthyroidism and ophthalmopathy. Study outcomes and limitations: Ophthalmopathy was identified by the model a median roughly 6.5 months ahead of onset. Ophthalmopathy was separated from stable hyperthyroidism by a 13 V-J model.

What was amplified from RNA transcripts were TCR beta CDR3 regions. In the first-round RT-PCR of the TCR CDR3, the HTBI primer set was used. TCRdb re-called the multiplex PCR reads through MiXCR, storing one row per CDR3 protein. This sample yields 640,000 or so distinct CDR3 sequences, of which roughly 14% are seen a single time; 4% to 5.5% belongs to the top ten. The table lists this clonotype with a few counts. What it binds is not known. V dropped 6 bases and J dropped 0; count of bases not matched to a gene: 8. CDR3 size: 15 residues. Germline lookup yields CDR1 SNHLY and CDR2 FYNNEI. The origin of this receptor is a woman in her thirties or forties with Graves' ophthalmopathy. The chain couples TRBV2 to TRBJ2-7; 7 nucleotides agree with TRBD2. The sequenced sample was blood. The CDR3, as DNA: TGTGCCAGCAGCCGCACTAGCGACTCCTCCTACGAGCAGTACTTC. It is translated as CASSRTSDSSYEQYF. The entire variable domain, with the rest obtained from reference TRBV2 and TRBJ2-7, is as follows: EPEVTQTPSHQVTQMGQEVILRCVPISNHLYFYWYRQILGQKVEFLVSFYNNEISEKSEIFDDQFSVERPDGSNFTLKIRSTKLEDSAMYFCASSRTSDSSYEQYFGPGTRLTVT.